This entry lists 11 T cell receptor beta chains sequenced from one sample in a study of graft-versus-host responses after intestinal transplantation (dated by TCRdb to about 2021). The label giving this sample's time point can be read as: cells obtained before transplantation from donor or recipient. Libraries came from the immunoSEQ multiplex PCR assay. In its TCRdb copy, this immuneACCESS table keeps in-frame sequences only and misses some clones. Where compared with another copy, unresolved V genes explain less than half of these, and the others have no known cause. The sample contains over 65,000 clones, around 93% of them found a single time. Less than 8.5% of the sample rests with the top ten. For these TCRs, the target antigens are not known. Sequencing was performed on unstimulated CD8+ T cells sorted from spleen or lymph node cells, taken before transplant. The source of these receptors is a human donor who was the organ donor for an intestinal transplant.

J is TRBJ1-2 and V is TRBV5-1, with TRBD1 matching over 7 bases. The V gene's germline CDR1 is SGHRS and CDR2 YFSETQ. This CDR3 spans 16 amino acids. The trim removed 3 bases at V and 0 bases at J, leaving 8 bases unmatched. This CDR3 reads CASSSRTGHANYGYTF. The CDR3 DNA reads as TGCGCCAGCAGCTCGAGGACAGGACACGCTAACTATGGCTACACCTTC.

V and J are TRBV7-2 and TRBJ2-7; TRBD1 or TRBD2 may be the D gene (5 bases each). This CDR3 is built from 16 residues. Germline CDR1 is SGHTA and CDR2 is FQGNSA. V lost 4 bases, J lost 2 bases, and 18 bases lay in between. The CDR3 coding sequence is TGTGCCAGCAGCTCCGTCCCCCGGGGCACAACCTACGAGCAGTACTTC. Encoded protein: CASSSVPRGTTYEQYF.

About this clone itself: This specimen includes other DNA sequences encoding the same CDR3. The rearrangement uses TRBV11-2 and TRBJ2-2; no clear D. V lost 4 bases and J 4 bases, leaving 4 bases between the germline ends. The CDR3 is 12 residues long. CDR1 is SGHAT, CDR2 FQNNGV, per germline. The CDR3 is CASSWTTGELFF. The CDR3, as DNA: TGTGCCAGCAGCTGGACCACCGGGGAGCTGTTTTTT.

This chain connects TRBV30 to TRBJ2-1; 7 nucleotides match TRBD2. V lost 6 bases to trimming and J lost 2 bases; unmatched junction nucleotides: 4. Germline CDR1 and CDR2: GTSNPN and SVGIG (reference sequence). The CDR3 loop spans 13 amino acids. CDR3 amino acids: CACGTITYNEQFF. The CDR3, as DNA: TGTGCCTGCGGGACTATTACCTACAATGAGCAGTTCTTC.

The genes are TRBV12-5 and TRBJ2-1, with D uncertain. Germline assignment: CDR1 LGHNT and CDR2 FRNRAP. The CDR3 consists of 16 residues. With 0 bases removed from V and 4 bases from J, the gap between germline ends came to 13 bases. The CDR3 sequence: CASGLVHRVGYNEQFF. The CDR3 coding sequence is TGTGCTAGTGGTTTGGTACATAGGGTTGGGTACAATGAGCAGTTCTTC. Complete variable domain (other parts from reference TRBV12-5 and TRBJ2-1): DARVTQTPRHKVTEMGQEVTMRCQPILGHNTVFWYRQTMMQGLELLAYFRNRAPLDDSGMPKDRFSAEMPDATLATLKIQPSEPRDSAVYFCASGLVHRVGYNEQFFGPGTRLTVL.

This CDR3 is CASSHGTSGRQETQYF. The CDR3 DNA sequence: TGTGCCAGCAGCCACGGGACTAGCGGGAGACAAGAGACCCAGTACTTC. The chain carries TRBV7-6 and TRBJ2-5; TRBD2 matches 14 bases. V lost 5 bases and J lost 2; bases outside the gene matches: 4. CDR1 and CDR2 (germline): SGHVS, FNYEAQ. This CDR3 has 16 residues.

The V gene is TRBV19, the J gene TRBJ1-2; D may be TRBD1 (5 bases). The germline CDR1 and CDR2 sequences are LNHDA and SQIVND (reference sequence). The CDR3 is 15 residues long. V was pared by 2 bases and J by 5 bases, with 15 bases between. The CDR3 here is CASSITGGRIYGYTF. The CDR3 bases are TGTGCCAGTAGTATAACGGGGGGGAGGATATATGGCTACACCTTC.

The chain uses TRBV4-3 and TRBJ2-1; 7 nucleotides align to TRBD2. With 4 bases clipped from V and 4 bases from J, the junction kept 10 bases outside the gene matches. The CDR3 extends over 16 amino acids. Germline lookup yields CDR1 LGHNA and CDR2 YSLEER. The DNA of the CDR3 is TGCGCCAGCAGCCGCACCGGGGGGATAGGGTACAATGAGCAGTTCTTC. Translating it yields CASSRTGGIGYNEQFF.

The chain employs TRBV6-1 and TRBJ1-2; 11 bases agree with TRBD1. Trimming took 7 bases from V and 4 from J; bases not matched to a gene: 2. The CDR3 loop spans 13 amino acids. Germline V gives CDR1 MNHNS, CDR2 SASEGT. In DNA form, the CDR3 reads TGTGCCAGCATGGGACAGGGGGTCTATGGCTACACCTTC. As protein: CASMGQGVYGYTF.

The chain recombines TRBV9 with TRBJ2-2; the D gene is possibly TRBD1 (5 bases). The CDR3 is 13 amino acids. V lost 4 bases and J lost 5, with 9 bases in between. CDR1 is SGDLS and CDR2 is YYNGEE in the germline V gene. CDR3: CASSPGQTGELFF. As DNA, the CDR3 is TGTGCCAGCAGCCCTGGACAAACCGGGGAGCTGTTTTTT.

This rearrangement joins TRBV4-1 to TRBJ2-5, with D possibly TRBD2 on 5 matching bases. There are 15 residues in the CDR3. Germline assignment: CDR1 MGHRA and CDR2 YSYEKL. With 1 base removed from V and 2 bases from J, the gap between germline ends came to 11 bases. The CDR3 sequence is CASSQGSGVQETQYF. DNA for the CDR3: TGCGCCAGCAGCCAAGGCAGCGGCGTACAAGAGACCCAGTACTTC.